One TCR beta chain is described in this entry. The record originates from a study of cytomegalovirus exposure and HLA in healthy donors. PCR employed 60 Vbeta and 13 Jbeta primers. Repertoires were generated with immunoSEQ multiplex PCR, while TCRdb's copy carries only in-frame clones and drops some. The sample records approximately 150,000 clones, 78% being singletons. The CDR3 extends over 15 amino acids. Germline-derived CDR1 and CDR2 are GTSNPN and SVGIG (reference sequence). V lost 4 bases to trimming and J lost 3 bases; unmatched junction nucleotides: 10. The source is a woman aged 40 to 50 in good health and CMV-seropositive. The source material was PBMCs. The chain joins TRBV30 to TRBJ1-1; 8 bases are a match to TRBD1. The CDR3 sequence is CAWTDRGRGYTEAFF. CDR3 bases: TGTGCCTGGACCGACAGGGGAAGGGGCTACACTGAAGCTTTCTTT.